The 26 T cell receptor beta chains below all came from one sample that was sequenced in a study of regulatory T cells in long-lasting Graves disease. According to the study, TCR beta libraries were built with iRepertoire HTBI primers and CDR3-region Arm-PCR. TCRdb processed the multiplex PCR reads anew with MiXCR; each CDR3 protein has one entry. The table has under 450,000 distinct CDR3 sequences, about a quarter seen once. Time point of the sample: persistent/refractory GD, antithyroid drugs over 5 years with positive TRAb. Extracted PBMC RNA gave rise to the TCR library. Here the sequenced sample was peripheral blood mononuclear cells (PBMCs), taken when the disease was refractory, from a patient treated with antithyroid drugs. The receptors stem from a female donor with Graves disease.

The table lists this clonotype with a few counts. The V gene is TRBV6-1, the J gene TRBJ2-7, with a possible D match to TRBD1 (6 bases). The CDR3 has 15 amino acids. Germline V gene data show CDR1 as MNHNS and CDR2 as SASEGT. V dropped 6 bases and J dropped 0 bases, with 15 bases sitting between them. CDR3 nucleotides: TGTGCCAGCAGACCCGACAGGTGGAGCTCCTACGAGCAGTACTTC. Its protein product is CASRPDRWSSYEQYF.

This clonotype was counted only a few times. A much larger clone is a single base away; this may be a read error. The chain joins TRBV7-9 to TRBJ2-7, with D unclear. This CDR3 has 12 residues. The V gene lost 5 bases and the J gene lost 9 bases, with 14 bases spanning the gap. Germline V lookup: CDR1 SEHNR, CDR2 FQNEAQ (reference sequence). CDR3: CASSQMPDGQYF. The CDR3 nucleotides read TGTGCCAGCAGCCAAATGCCGGACGGGCAGTACTTC. The full variable domain, its missing parts supplied by reference TRBV7-9 and TRBJ2-7, is DTGVSQNPRHKITKRGQNVTFRCDPISEHNRLYWYRQTLGQGPEFLTYFQNEAQLEKSRLLSDRFSAERPKGSFSTLEIQRTEQGDSAMYLCASSQMPDGQYFGPGTRLTVT.

This chain uses TRBV4-1 with TRBJ1-6, with 8 bases identical to TRBD1. In germline, CDR1 is MGHRA, CDR2 YSYEKL. The V and J ends lost 5 bases and 10 bases, in that order; junction bases with no gene match: 16. This CDR3 region has 17 residues. This CDR3 reads CASSDQVKAGGGSPLHF. Written as DNA, the CDR3 is TGCGCCAGCAGCGACCAGGTCAAGGCAGGGGGCGGATCACCCCTCCACTTT.

In this sample, this clonotype turned up many times. The V and J genes are TRBV12-3 or TRBV12-4 and TRBJ2-2, with a possible D match to TRBD2 (6 bases). The CDR3 spans 14 residues. Trimming removed 10 bases from V and 3 bases from J, with 15 bases in between. CDR3 amino acids: CATGVGEDTGELFF. The CDR3, as DNA: TGTGCCACCGGGGTCGGGGAGGACACCGGGGAGCTGTTTTTT.

Concerning this clonotype: Relative to the germline gene, one junction end is altered; a read error may explain this. V usage is TRBV20-1 and J usage is TRBJ2-5; no firm D call. CDR1 and CDR2 (germline): DFQATT, SNEGSKA (reference sequence). The CDR3 runs to 13 residues. CDR3 region: CSARVPVQGTQYF. The CDR3 nucleotides are TGCAGTGCTAGAGTACCTGTGCAAGGGACCCAGTACTTC.

In its sample, this clonotype was seen once. This CDR3 fails to terminate in the conserved phenylalanine or tryptophan, so it likely reflects a read error. In nucleotides, the CDR3 is TGTGCCAGCAGCTTAGACCGACTCCAAGAGACCCAGTACTCC. It yields the protein CASSLDRLQETQYS. V is TRBV7-2 and J is TRBJ2-5; D unclear. This CDR3 contains 14 residues. V lost 1 base, J lost 1 base, and 7 bases lay in between. Per germline, CDR1 SGHTA and CDR2 FQGNSA.

This clonotype was recorded many times. The chain recombines TRBV6-1 with TRBJ1-6; D is unresolved. The CDR3 sequence is 15 residues long. V was clipped by 4 bases and J by 5 bases, with 12 bases between them. Germline loops: CDR1 MNHNS, CDR2 SASEGT. Here the CDR3 DNA reads TGTGCCAGCAGTGTCCGGGGAGCTAATAATTCACCCCTCCACTTT. It specifies CASSVRGANNSPLHF.

Many counts were recorded for this clonotype. J is TRBJ2-5 and V is TRBV2; unclear D gene. The germline V gene has CDR1 SNHLY and CDR2 FYNNEI. V was clipped by 1 base and J by 1 base, with 4 bases between them. The CDR3 has 13 residues. CDR3 coding DNA: TGTGCCAGCAGTGAAGTCGTCCAAGAGACCCAGTACTTC. It is translated as CASSEVVQETQYF.

The gene calls are TRBV20-1 and TRBJ2-1; 7 nucleotides agree with TRBD2. Trimming at V came to 5 bases and at J to 0 bases, leaving 4 bases not matched to a gene. This CDR3 is 14 amino acids long. Germline V gives CDR1 DFQATT, CDR2 SNEGSKA (reference sequence). In DNA form, the CDR3 reads TGCAGTGCTTTAAGGACTAGCTCCTACAATGAGCAGTTCTTC. Protein: CSALRTSSYNEQFF.

This clonotype was recorded a few times. This may arise from a read error, as a much more abundant clone is one base away. J is TRBJ1-5 and V is TRBV5-1; D not resolved. Trimming pared 0 bases from V and 2 bases from J, leaving 9 bases between. CDR1 SGHRS and CDR2 YFSETQ come from the germline V gene. CDR3 size: 15 residues. This CDR3 reads CASSLDGFRNQPQHF. CDR3 in DNA: TGCGCCAGCAGCTTGGACGGGTTTCGCAATCAGCCCCAGCATTTT.

In this sample, this clonotype turned up many times. The V and J genes are TRBV14 and TRBJ1-1; D might be TRBD1 (5 bases). V gave up 6 bases and J gave up 11 bases, with 13 bases separating them. This CDR3 contains 11 residues. Germline V CDR1 and CDR2: SGHDN, FVKESK. The CDR3 nucleotides read TGTGCCAGCAGTGGCGCCGGGACGGCTTTCTTT. It encodes CASSGAGTAFF.

This clonotype came up many times. The V gene is TRBV7-2, the J gene TRBJ2-7; TRBD1 matches 8 bases. CDR1 is SGHTA, CDR2 FQGNSA, per germline. This CDR3 contains 15 residues. The J segment lost 6 bases and the V segment lost 1 base, leaving 8 bases of the junction unmatched. Written as DNA, the CDR3 is TGTGCCAGCAGCTTAGGCTTCGGACAGGGTATCGAGCAGTACTTC. It specifies CASSLGFGQGIEQYF.

A few counts support this clonotype. The chain combines TRBV19 with TRBJ1-5, with 11 bases matching TRBD1. The junction had 8 bases not matched to a gene; V was cut back by 3 bases and J by 4 bases. The length of the CDR3 is 17 residues. CDR1 is LNHDA, CDR2 SQIVND, per germline (reference sequence). CDR3 sequence (DNA): TGTGCCAGTAGTATGATTCTCGGGACAGGGGGAAATCAGCCCCAGCATTTT. The encoded protein is CASSMILGTGGNQPQHF.

In its sample, this clonotype was seen many times. This chain uses TRBV6-5 with TRBJ2-7; 7 bases are a match to TRBD2. Unmatched junction bases numbered 10, after V lost 4 bases and J lost 1 base. The V gene's germline CDR1 is MNHEY and CDR2 SVGAGI. The CDR3 loop spans 16 amino acids. In DNA, the CDR3 is TGTGCCAGCAGTTCGGAAGCGGGATTCTCTTCCTACGAGCAGTACTTC. It translates to CASSSEAGFSSYEQYF.

This clonotype has a count of ten or more. The chain carries TRBV28 and TRBJ1-4, with TRBD1 as a possible D gene (5 bases). This CDR3 has 16 residues. Trimming cost V 3 bases and J 3 bases, with 14 bases left between them. Germline CDR1 is MDHEN and CDR2 is SYDVKM. The chain's CDR3 is CASSLGGTPANEKLFF. The CDR3 DNA is TGTGCCAGCAGTTTGGGGGGAACCCCGGCTAATGAAAAACTGTTTTTT.

In its sample, this clonotype was seen many times. J is TRBJ1-2 and V is TRBV27; TRBD1 matches 7 bases. Germline V gene sequence: CDR1 MNHEY, CDR2 SMNVEV (reference sequence). The CDR3 has 15 residues. Trimming at V came to 5 bases and at J to 3 bases, leaving 9 bases not matched to a gene. The CDR3: CASSAGQGGYYGYTF. In DNA form, the CDR3 reads TGTGCCAGCAGTGCGGGCCAGGGGGGATACTATGGCTACACCTTC.

In its sample, this clonotype was seen a few times. The chain has TRBV13 and TRBJ2-5, with 11 bases fitting TRBD2. Germline lookup yields CDR1 PRHDT and CDR2 FYEKMQ (reference sequence). CDR3 length: 18 residues. Trimming cost V 0 bases and J 4 bases; bases outside gene matches: 10. CDR3 in amino acids: CASSLGTSGKYGGETQYF. The CDR3 region has the DNA TGTGCCAGCAGCTTAGGGACTAGCGGGAAGTACGGGGGAGAGACCCAGTACTTC.

The chain is built from TRBV28 and TRBJ1-1; unclear D gene. The V end lost 5 bases, the J end lost 4 bases, and 14 bases lay between the germline ends. This CDR3 contains 14 residues. From germline, CDR1 is MDHEN and CDR2 SYDVKM. This CDR3 reads CASSHSAPLTEAFF. In DNA form, the CDR3 reads TGTGCCAGCAGTCACAGTGCCCCGCTCACTGAAGCTTTCTTT.

This clonotype turned up a few times. The gene calls are TRBV6-5 and TRBJ2-1; 13 bases line up with TRBD2. The J segment lost 0 bases and the V segment lost 4 bases, leaving 3 bases of the junction unmatched. Looked up from germline, CDR1 is MNHEY and CDR2 is SVGAGI. The CDR3 consists of 17 residues. Here the CDR3 DNA reads TGTGCCAGCAGTTCGAGGACTAGCGGGAGCTCCTACAATGAGCAGTTCTTC. It codes for CASSSRTSGSSYNEQFF.

A few counts support this clonotype. This sequence joins TRBV30 and TRBJ1-6; a possible D gene is TRBD1 (5 bases). Germline V lookup: CDR1 GTSNPN, CDR2 SVGIG (reference sequence). The V end lost 2 bases, the J end lost 9 bases, and 11 bases lay between the germline ends. This CDR3 has 13 residues. Written as DNA, the CDR3 is TGTGCCTGGAGTCCGGATAGGGGTTCACCCCTCCACTTT. Translating gives CAWSPDRGSPLHF.

The chain has TRBV19 and TRBJ1-5; 8 bases are shared with TRBD1. CDR1 and CDR2 from the germline V gene are LNHDA and SQIVND (reference sequence). V lost 4 bases, J lost 0 bases, and 5 bases stayed unmatched. The CDR3 is 16 amino acids. As DNA, the CDR3 is TGTGCCAGTAGTACGACAGGGGACTTTAGCAATCAGCCCCAGCATTTT. Its translation: CASSTTGDFSNQPQHF.

This clonotype was seen more than once but under ten times. The chain is built from TRBV7-2 and TRBJ1-5; the D is unclear. The CDR3 has 14 amino acids. Trimming cost V 1 base and J 3 bases, with 7 bases left between them. Germline loops: CDR1 SGHTA, CDR2 FQGNSA. The CDR3 here is CASSLVGYNQPQHF. The DNA for the CDR3 is TGTGCCAGCAGCTTAGTCGGGTACAATCAGCCCCAGCATTTT.

In its sample, this clonotype was seen a few times. The chain joins TRBV11-2 to TRBJ1-1; D may be TRBD1 (5 bases). The CDR3 runs to 13 residues. Between the trimmed V and J ends, which lost 0 bases and 7 bases, there was a span of 9 bases. Per germline, CDR1 SGHAT and CDR2 FQNNGV. This CDR3 reads CASSLEGTDEAFF. DNA of the CDR3: TGTGCCAGCAGCTTAGAGGGGACGGATGAAGCTTTCTTT.

The chain uses TRBV7-2 and TRBJ1-5; D remains unclear. This CDR3 has 15 amino acids. Germline V gives CDR1 SGHTA, CDR2 FQGNSA. The germline V and J ends were trimmed by 3 bases and 0 bases, with 9 bases remaining between them. For the CDR3, the DNA is TGTGCCAGCAGCTTGCAGGCGGATAGCAATCAGCCCCAGCATTTT. This codes for CASSLQADSNQPQHF. The variable domain in full, with the rest retrieved from reference TRBV7-2 and TRBJ1-5, is GAGVSQSPSNKVTEKGKDVELRCDPISGHTALYWYRQSLGQGLEFLIYFQGNSAPDKSGLPSDRFSAERTGGSVSTLTIQRTQQEDSAVYLCASSLQADSNQPQHFGDGTRLSIL.

The chain joins TRBV15 to TRBJ2-1; 9 nucleotides line up with TRBD1. Germline V gene data show CDR1 as LNHNV and CDR2 as YYDKDF (reference sequence). The CDR3 runs to 17 residues. V gave up 7 bases and J gave up 3 bases; unmatched junction bases: 13. The CDR3 spells CATIRDRDGSGYNEQFF. The CDR3 DNA follows: TGTGCCACCATCCGGGACAGGGACGGTAGCGGCTACAATGAGCAGTTCTTC.

The chain uses TRBV28 and TRBJ2-1; 11 bases line up with TRBD2. Germline V gene sequence: CDR1 MDHEN, CDR2 SYDVKM. With V trimmed by 9 bases and J by 10 bases, 11 bases remained unmatched. This CDR3 comprises 14 residues. CDR3: CASSGTSGSYEQFF. The CDR3 nucleotides read TGTGCCAGTTCCGGGACTAGCGGCTCCTACGAGCAGTTCTTC. Filled out from reference TRBV28 and TRBJ2-1, the complete variable domain reads DVKVTQSSRYLVKRTGEKVFLECVQDMDHENMFWYRQDPGLGLRLIYFSYDVKMKEKGDIPEGYSVSREKKERFSLILESASTNQTSMYLCASSGTSGSYEQFFGPGTRLTVL.